These T cell receptor beta chains were read from a single sample in a study of breast tumors, draining lymph nodes, adjacent tissues. Each CDR3 protein gets one entry after TCRdb re-called the multiplex PCR reads with MiXCR. The sample carries tens of thousands of distinct CDR3 sequences, roughly 50% recorded once. Sequenced sample: breast tumor tissue. These receptors all come from a female donor with breast cancer. Some clones in this sample may be carry-over from other donors' samples. CDR3s include the opening cysteine and the closing phenylalanine or tryptophan. A D gene is named only where the DNA matches it firmly. Rows may omit the clone size; those that give it use once, few, many or a size class.

d_call | v_call | clone_size | cdr3_aa
- | TRBV7-2 | - | CASSLGDSFNEQFF
TRBD1 | TRBV10-3 | once | CATLDRATTDTQYF
TRBD1 | TRBV25-1 | - | CASSEGPGQGPNEQFF
TRBD2 | TRBV6-1 | many | CASCGLAGDYEQYF
- | TRBV4-3 | - | CASSQADGGEKLFF
- | TRBV12-3/TRBV12-4 | - | CASSLGYGYTF
TRBD1 | TRBV13 | - | CASSLRDRTYEQYF
- | TRBV7-2 | - | CASSLFAGGDEKLFF
- | TRBV14 | - | CASSRLDSRETQYF
TRBD2 | TRBV9 | - | CASSVESSGGLADTQYF
- | TRBV2 | many | CASSERQVYGYTF
TRBD2 | TRBV7-6 | - | CASTREGSTDTQYF
- | TRBV12-3/TRBV12-4 | - | CASSLGENEKLFF
- | TRBV4-1 | - | CASSLDARGGYTF
- | TRBV19 | - | CASSISGDTTYEQYF
TRBD2 | TRBV20-1 | many | CSARKGLAGVREETQYF
TRBD2 | TRBV20-1 | many | CSAMSGGTGDTQYF
TRBD2 | TRBV28 | many | CASSYSGRSQETQYF
- | TRBV11-2 | once | CASSLDRTQFGYTF
- | TRBV5-1 | - | CASSPGDTGELFF
TRBD2 | TRBV20-1 | - | CSAYQWAGGFSRELFF
TRBD1 | TRBV24-1 | - | CATSRTGIQPQHF
- | TRBV25-1 | once | CASSRDTSNHGYTF
- | TRBV2 | - | CASRGGSYNEQFF